Listed below are T cell receptor beta chains from one sample, sequenced in a study of blood T cell repertoires in COVID-19. The method was immunoSEQ multiplex PCR; TCRdb's version includes in-frame clones alone and lacks a portion of them. The table includes some 110,000 clones, more than 75% detected once. Specimen: peripheral blood. These receptors came from a middle-aged man with acute or convalescent COVID-19. CDR3s leave out the opening cysteine and the closing phenylalanine or tryptophan. Each record gives: V gene, J gene, CDR3 protein.

v_gene: TRBV4-2; j_gene: TRBJ1-5; CDR3aa: ASSQFQGGNQPQH
v_gene: TRBV10-3; j_gene: TRBJ2-1; CDR3aa: AIKDSSYNEQF
v_gene: TRBV6-2/TRBV6-3; j_gene: TRBJ2-4; CDR3aa: ASSRTEAAKNIQY
v_gene: TRBV5-1; j_gene: TRBJ2-1; CDR3aa: ASKSQGTSGLNEQF
v_gene: TRBV6-1; j_gene: TRBJ2-1; CDR3aa: ASSEGGTGSNEQF
v_gene: TRBV18; j_gene: TRBJ2-2; CDR3aa: ASSEQNTGELF
v_gene: TRBV15; j_gene: TRBJ1-2; CDR3aa: ATSRDGAGGYGYT
v_gene: TRBV3-1/TRBV3-2; j_gene: TRBJ1-6; CDR3aa: ASSQGVQGLFNSPLH
v_gene: TRBV3-1/TRBV3-2; j_gene: TRBJ2-1; CDR3aa: ASSLPGGNVYNEQF
v_gene: TRBV2; j_gene: TRBJ2-5; CDR3aa: ASSWTSAETQY
v_gene: TRBV6-1; j_gene: TRBJ2-7; CDR3aa: ASSEERGEQY
v_gene: TRBV5-1; j_gene: TRBJ2-2; CDR3aa: ASSLVAGEGTGELF
v_gene: TRBV4-3; j_gene: TRBJ2-5; CDR3aa: ASSQGGGLGETQY
v_gene: TRBV11-2; j_gene: TRBJ2-1; CDR3aa: ASRLLAGVYNEQF
v_gene: TRBV5-1; j_gene: TRBJ1-4; CDR3aa: ASSLATTGRAEKLF
v_gene: TRBV18; j_gene: TRBJ2-3; CDR3aa: ASSQPRTSGSTDTQY
v_gene: TRBV6-1; j_gene: TRBJ2-5; CDR3aa: ASSEGGRIRLRETQY
v_gene: TRBV5-1; j_gene: TRBJ2-5; CDR3aa: ASTPGDRETQY
v_gene: TRBV20-1; j_gene: TRBJ2-5; CDR3aa: SAPDLGTRH
v_gene: TRBV7-9; j_gene: TRBJ2-1; CDR3aa: ASSPSWGELYNEQF
v_gene: TRBV6-5; j_gene: TRBJ1-2; CDR3aa: ASSYSGQEVYGYT
v_gene: TRBV4-1; j_gene: TRBJ2-7; CDR3aa: ASSSRFTSGSTYEQY
v_gene: TRBV7-9; j_gene: TRBJ2-7; CDR3aa: ASSLGTSGRDYEQY
v_gene: TRBV29-1; j_gene: TRBJ1-1; CDR3aa: SVEPRTGGAF
v_gene: TRBV9; j_gene: TRBJ2-2; CDR3aa: ASSSRTGAYTGELF
v_gene: TRBV29-1; j_gene: TRBJ2-1; CDR3aa: SLVAGGRWEQF
v_gene: TRBV5-1; j_gene: TRBJ2-7; CDR3aa: ASSLSAGGTNEQY
v_gene: TRBV11-2; j_gene: TRBJ2-5; CDR3aa: ASSRGTSGRARGETQY
v_gene: TRBV7-9; j_gene: TRBJ2-5; CDR3aa: ASVGGTGPTQYQETQY
v_gene: TRBV27; j_gene: TRBJ2-3; CDR3aa: ASKAGVFTDTQY
v_gene: TRBV19; j_gene: TRBJ2-3; CDR3aa: ASSVGQGGLTDTQY
v_gene: TRBV11-2; j_gene: TRBJ2-1; CDR3aa: ASSLGLAGYNEQF
v_gene: TRBV15; j_gene: TRBJ1-4; CDR3aa: ATSRSRGNNEKLF
v_gene: TRBV7-8; j_gene: TRBJ2-3; CDR3aa: ASRSQGKVRTDTQY
v_gene: TRBV7-9; j_gene: TRBJ2-6; CDR3aa: ASSFSGTGFSGANVLT
v_gene: TRBV14; j_gene: TRBJ2-3; CDR3aa: ASSRNGGGRADTQY
v_gene: TRBV3-1/TRBV3-2; j_gene: TRBJ2-1; CDR3aa: ASSQDPTGGTEPPELGAYNEQF
v_gene: TRBV6-5; j_gene: TRBJ2-3; CDR3aa: ASSYTSTDTQY